These 17 T cell receptor beta chains originate from one sample sequenced in a study of T-cell memory formation after mild COVID-19. TCRdb re-analysed the 5' RACE reads in MiXCR, keeping a single row per CDR3 protein. Of some 440,000 distinct CDR3 sequences listed, approximately 23% are singletons. Input material: PBMCs or a T cell subset sorted from them (not recorded which). Receptor source: an adult woman who had mild COVID-19 (a few samples of this study predate the infection). Cell type and time point are not known.

This clonotype appeared a few times. This sequence joins TRBV7-2 and TRBJ2-3; TRBD1 is a possible D gene (7 bases). Germline CDR1 reads SGHTA; CDR2 reads FQGNSA. The V end lost 4 bases, the J end lost 0 bases, and 14 bases lay between the germline ends. This CDR3 region has 16 residues. The CDR3 bases are TGTGCCAGCAGCTGGCGGGACAGCACTAGCACAGATACGCAGTATTTT. Amino acid sequence: CASSWRDSTSTDTQYF.

This clonotype showed up just a few times. This chain joins TRBV4-1 and TRBJ2-4, with D possibly TRBD2 on 7 matching bases. The CDR3 covers 18 residues. V was shortened by 4 bases and J by 1 base, with 20 bases between the two germline ends. In germline, CDR1 is MGHRA, CDR2 YSYEKL. The CDR3 spells CASSPQGGGERAKNIQYF. The CDR3 nucleotides read TGCGCCAGCAGCCCCCAGGGAGGGGGAGAAAGGGCCAAAAACATTCAGTACTTC.

The rearrangement joins TRBV27 to TRBJ2-7; possibly TRBD1 for D (5 bases). The germline V gene has CDR1 MNHEY and CDR2 SMNVEV (reference sequence). Trimming pared 5 bases from V and 3 bases from J, leaving 14 bases between. The CDR3 is made up of 14 amino acids. The CDR3 here is CASSPGYMVYEQYF. The CDR3 region has the DNA TGTGCCAGCAGTCCAGGGTATATGGTCTACGAGCAGTACTTC.

The V and J genes are TRBV6-1 and TRBJ1-1, with TRBD1 matching over 7 bases. Germline lookup yields CDR1 MNHNS and CDR2 SASEGT. The junction had 18 bases not matched to a gene; V was cut back by 6 bases and J by 14 bases. The CDR3 is 14 residues long. The CDR3 nucleotides are TGTGCCAGCAGCCGGCTCGGGACAGCGGGTCTGCGGTTCTTT. Translating gives CASSRLGTAGLRFF.

The V and J genes are TRBV4-2 and TRBJ2-1; perhaps TRBD2 as D (6 bases). This CDR3 has 16 amino acids. V was clipped by 0 bases and J by 0 bases, with 9 bases between them. Germline CDR1 and CDR2: LGHNA and YNFKEQ. CDR3 in amino acids: CASSQDLTSSYNEQFF. The CDR3 nucleotides read TGTGCCAGCAGCCAAGATTTGACTAGCTCCTACAATGAGCAGTTCTTC.

The chain uses TRBV7-2 and TRBJ1-1, with D maybe TRBD1 (5 bases). V shed 1 base and J shed 1 base, with 10 bases lying between them. From germline, CDR1 is SGHTA and CDR2 FQGNSA. The CDR3 is 15 residues long. The CDR3 region has the DNA TGTGCCAGCAGCTTAGTCGGGACCGAGAACACTGAAGCTTTCTTT. This translates into CASSLVGTENTEAFF.

This clonotype has at least ten counts. V and J are TRBV5-1 and TRBJ2-3; TRBD2 matches 14 bases. Germline CDR1 and CDR2: SGHRS and YFSETQ. V was pared by 7 bases and J by 6 bases, with 16 bases of the junction left unmatched. This CDR3 has 18 residues. The CDR3 nucleotides read TGCGCCAGCCACGGGACTAGCGGGAGTAGACGCCCGGTGGATACGCAGTATTTT. Protein product: CASHGTSGSRRPVDTQYF.

V is TRBV9 and J is TRBJ2-5, with D unresolved. There are 14 residues in the CDR3. Trimming pared 0 bases from V and 4 bases from J, leaving 10 bases between. The V gene's germline CDR1 is SGDLS and CDR2 YYNGEE. DNA of the CDR3: TGTGCCAGCAGCGTAGCCCCCCTGGGAGAGACCCAGTACTTC. Translated, it gives CASSVAPLGETQYF.

This clonotype has a count of ten or more. This rearrangement joins TRBV6-2 or TRBV6-3 to TRBJ2-3; D unresolved. V gave up 6 bases and J gave up 5 bases, with 9 bases separating them. The germline V gene has CDR1 MNHEY and CDR2 SVGEGT. The CDR3 has 12 residues. In nucleotides, the CDR3 is TGTGCCAGCAGCCTGCTTGGAGATACGCAGTATTTT. Its translation: CASSLLGDTQYF.

The V gene is TRBV12-3 or TRBV12-4, the J gene TRBJ2-3; D is unclear. CDR3 length: 13 residues. V was pared by 6 bases and J by 0 bases, with 7 bases between. CDR3 sequence: CASSHTSTDTQYF. Here the CDR3 DNA reads TGTGCCAGCAGCCATACTAGCACAGATACGCAGTATTTT.

This clonotype was seen only a few times. The chain employs TRBV7-3 and TRBJ1-5; D ambiguous. V was clipped by 2 bases and J by 2 bases, with 10 bases between them. In germline, CDR1 is SGHTA, CDR2 FQGTGA. The CDR3 runs 15 residues. The CDR3 reads CASSLGQRGNQPQHF. DNA for the CDR3: TGTGCCAGCAGCTTAGGGCAGCGCGGCAATCAGCCCCAGCATTTT.

This clonotype was seen a handful of times. V gene TRBV20-1 combines with J gene TRBJ2-5, with 8 positions matching TRBD2. This CDR3 has 14 residues. J gave up 5 bases and V 4 bases, and 9 bases lay outside the gene matches. Germline V gene data show CDR1 as DFQATT and CDR2 as SNEGSKA (reference sequence). The CDR3 bases are TGCAGTGCTACCCCCAGCGGGGGCCGGGAGACCCAGTACTTC. This encodes CSATPSGGRETQYF.

This clonotype occurred a few times. The CDR3 protein is CASSYAGTSGYNEQFF. CDR3 coding DNA: TGTGCCAGCAGTTACGCGGGTACTAGCGGCTACAATGAGCAGTTCTTC. The V gene is TRBV6-2 or TRBV6-3, the J gene TRBJ2-1; 8 bases fit TRBD2. The V gene's germline CDR1 is MNHEY and CDR2 SVGEGT. J lost 3 bases, V lost 2 bases, and 6 bases had no gene match. CDR3 length: 16 residues.

This clonotype was recorded many times. The CDR3 sequence: CASSLRGGNQPQHF. The CDR3 DNA reads as TGTGCCAGCAGTTTGCGGGGGGGCAATCAGCCCCAGCATTTT. The chain employs TRBV12-3 or TRBV12-4 and TRBJ1-5; D may be TRBD1 (5 bases). V gave up 3 bases and J gave up 2 bases, with 8 bases separating them. This CDR3 is 14 amino acids long.

The chain combines TRBV12-3 or TRBV12-4 with TRBJ2-3; 13 nucleotides align to TRBD2. The CDR3 has 15 residues. V dropped 7 bases and J dropped 3; count of bases not matched to a gene: 4. The CDR3 spells CASTMGLAGTDTQYF. The DNA of the CDR3 is TGTGCCAGCACTATGGGACTAGCGGGAACAGATACGCAGTATTTT.

J is TRBJ1-1 and V is TRBV7-2; D gene ambiguous. The CDR3 loop spans 13 amino acids. Between the trimmed V and J ends, which lost 4 bases and 7 bases, there was a span of 13 bases. Germline V lookup: CDR1 SGHTA, CDR2 FQGNSA. CDR3 DNA sequence: TGTGCCAGCAGCTCAGGCTACCGGTTTGAAGCTTTCTTT. Its protein is CASSSGYRFEAFF.

V is TRBV5-1 and J is TRBJ1-2; D unresolved. CDR1 and CDR2 (germline): SGHRS, YFSETQ. This CDR3 is built from 14 residues. V was shortened by 1 base and J by 4 bases, with 11 bases between the two germline ends. Written as DNA, the CDR3 is TGCGCCAGCAGCTTGTACGGTCAACTCTATGGCTACACCTTC. Translated, it gives CASSLYGQLYGYTF.